The T cell receptor (beta chain) under discussion was sequenced for a study of beta chain features in type 1 diabetes (dated by TCRdb to between 2017 and 2018). Study-wide context: Mean age, gender distribution, total cell number and subset yield did not differ between patients and healthy donors. A total of approximately 110,000,000 sorted cells were examined across all samples, and a strong correlation was observed between cell number per subset and RNA yield. The study compared the TCRB repertoires of sorted circulating CD4+ T cell subsets in recently diagnosed type 1 diabetes patients with those in matched healthy donors. Naive and central memory subsets were obtained from all 28 donors, but regulatory and stem cell-like memory subsets were isolated from only 8 patients and about 8 healthy donors. What the research found in general, with its limitations: The naive, central memory and regulatory TCRB repertoires appeared to resemble one another more closely among patients than among healthy donors. Patients with type 1 diabetes made fewer insertions and deleted more nucleotides at VDJ recombination sites, implying thymic rearrangement abnormalities. Only small numbers of individuals were included in the HLA sub-analyses, which left unresolved whether HLA type had any influence on TCRB rearrangement. A moderate but significant shortening of TCRB CDR3 length was observed in type 1 diabetes patients in all four CD4+ subsets. PCR might favor shorter templates, but patient and control samples were amplified and corrected together, so any skew would affect both groups equally. Because cDNA was sequenced instead of genomic DNA, activated cells with high expression could be over-represented, although the groups did not differ in activation or CD3 levels.

The CDR3 has 15 amino acids, counting the end cysteine and phenylalanine. Just CDR3 DNA is preserved here, 45 bases in frame from base 1. CDR1 MGHRA and CDR2 YSYEKL were looked up in the germline V gene. Cut back by 4 bases and 2 bases, the V and J ends lie 12 bases apart. This clone turned up a few times. The specificity of this receptor is unknown. No much larger clone is present one base from it, and per-base qualities are unavailable. From each donor, a single peripheral blood sample of about 100 mL on average was drawn into heparinised tubes. A BD FACSAria II was used to sort naive, central memory, regulatory and stem cell-like memory CD4+ T cells with a panel that included CD45RO, CCR7, CD25, CD127, CD95 and CD27. Every sorted population had a purity above 95%. PBMCs were isolated right away by Lymphoprep density gradient centrifugation and were stained directly, without culture. Samples were stained and sorted in pairs, with one healthy donor and one patient per experiment, so that batch effects were minimized.

The High Capacity cDNA Reverse Transcription Kit was used to reverse transcribe all of the isolated RNA, meaning that expressed TCRB transcripts were what got sequenced. Naive, central memory and regulatory T cell samples underwent deep immunoSEQ sequencing, averaging about 3.57 million total reads per sample. Sorted cells were lysed in RLT buffer, and RNA was extracted using DNase-treated RNeasy Micro or Mini kits according to cell number. To prevent cross-contamination, each cell subset was processed individually, whereas patient and healthy donor samples were processed jointly. The immunoSEQ multiplex PCR was used to amplify TCRB sequences from cDNA, yielding 87-bp fragments that span the CDR3 region. Amplicons were sequenced on the Illumina HiSeq platform. Under the source paper's analysis protocol: PCR bias was computationally corrected using synthetic template baselines, reads within Hamming distance 2 were collapsed, and singletons that could not be merged were discarded. Reads were aligned against IMGT so that V, D and J genes, CDR3 length and insertions or deletions at six rearrangement sites could be assigned. Within each subset, clonotype counts were normalized to sorted cell number, after which true diversity and Gini coefficients were computed with the tcR R package. The overlap coefficient, calculated on TCRB nucleotide sequences, was used to measure repertoire sharing. TCRdb took this table from immuneACCESS and kept in-frame rearrangements with V and J called. Such tables lack part of the clones; where checked against another copy, unresolved V genes explain under half of the gap, and the rest is unexplained. D and trimming were read from the DNA, whereas the V and J calls and clone size are those reported in that table. The sample table contains roughly 300,000 clones; only one count was recorded for around 15% of them. 6.7% of the sample rests with the top ten.

Specimen: central memory CD4+ T cells from blood. The receptor was isolated from a man aged 25 to 45 in good health. The chain employs TRBV4-1 and TRBJ2-1; a weak D assignment points to TRBD2 (6 bases agree). The sequenced DNA is TGCGCCAGCAGCCTCCGGGACTGGACCTACAATGAGCAGTTCTTC. It translates as CASSLRDWTYNEQFF.